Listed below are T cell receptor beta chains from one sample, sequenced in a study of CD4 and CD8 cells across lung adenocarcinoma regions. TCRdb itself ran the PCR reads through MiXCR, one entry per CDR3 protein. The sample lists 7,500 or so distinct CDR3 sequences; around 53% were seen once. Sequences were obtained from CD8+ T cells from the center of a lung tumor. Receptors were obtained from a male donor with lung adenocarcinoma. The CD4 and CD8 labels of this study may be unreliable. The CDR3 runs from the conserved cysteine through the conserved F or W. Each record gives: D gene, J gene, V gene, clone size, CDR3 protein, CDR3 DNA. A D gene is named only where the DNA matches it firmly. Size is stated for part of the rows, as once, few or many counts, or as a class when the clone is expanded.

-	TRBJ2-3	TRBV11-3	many	CASTGPGTDTQYF	TGTGCCAGCACCGGACCGGGTACAGATACGCAGTATTTT
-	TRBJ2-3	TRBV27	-	CASSLDSDTQYF	TGTGCCAGCAGTTTAGACTCAGATACGCAGTATTTT
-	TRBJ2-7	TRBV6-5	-	CASSYSTGYEQYF	TGTGCCAGCAGTTACTCGACAGGTTACGAGCAGTACTTC
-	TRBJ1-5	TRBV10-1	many	CASSDSGPNQPQHF	TGCGCCAGCAGTGACAGTGGACCGAATCAGCCCCAGCATTTT
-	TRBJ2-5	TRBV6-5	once	CASSSPRYRAQETQYF	TGTGCCAGCAGTTCCCCTCGTTACAGGGCGCAAGAGACCCAGTACTTC
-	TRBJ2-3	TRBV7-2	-	CGVTALGAKNIQYF	TGTGGCGTAACGGCGCTGGGAGCCAAAAACATTCAGTATTTT
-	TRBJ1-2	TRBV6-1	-	CASREGPSSYGYTF	TGTGCCAGCCGGGAGGGGCCAAGTTCCTATGGCTACACCTTC
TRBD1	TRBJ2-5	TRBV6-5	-	CASSYVRGQETQYF	TGTGCCAGCAGTTACGTCAGGGGGCAAGAGACCCAGTACTTC
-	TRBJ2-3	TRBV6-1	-	CASSESISTDTQYF	TGTGCCAGCAGTGAATCCATATCTACAGATACGCAGTATTTT
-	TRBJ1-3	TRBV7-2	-	CASSPGAAGNTIYF	TGTGCCAGCAGCCCAGGGGCGGCTGGAAACACCATATATTTT
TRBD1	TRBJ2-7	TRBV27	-	CASSSRTGGSYEQYF	TGTGCCAGCAGTTCCCGGACAGGGGGCTCCTACGAGCAGTACTTC
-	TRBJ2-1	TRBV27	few	CASSLSSRVGTYNEQFF	TGTGCCAGCAGTTTATCGAGCAGGGTGGGGACCTACAATGAGCAGTTCTTC
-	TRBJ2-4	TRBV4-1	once	CAGSQHRVKNTQYF	TGCGCCGGCAGCCAACATCGAGTCAAAAACACGCAGTACTTT
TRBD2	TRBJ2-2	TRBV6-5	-	CASSYSGKAKEQFF	TGTGCCAGCAGTTATAGCGGGAAGGCCAAGGAGCAGTTTTTT
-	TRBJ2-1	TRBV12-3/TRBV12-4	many	CASTVSRAYNEQFF	TGTGCCAGCACCGTTAGTAGGGCCTACAATGAGCAGTTCTTC
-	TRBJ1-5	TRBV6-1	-	CASSGGLNQPQHF	TGTGCCAGCAGTGGGGGCCTTAATCAGCCCCAGCATTTT
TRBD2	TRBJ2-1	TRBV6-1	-	CASRKRLAGGPSYNEQFF	TGTGCCAGCAGGAAAAGACTAGCGGGGGGGCCATCCTACAATGAGCAGTTCTTC
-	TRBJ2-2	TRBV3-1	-	CASSQAYGPGELFF	TGTGCCAGCAGCCAAGCTTACGGGCCCGGGGAGCTGTTTTTT
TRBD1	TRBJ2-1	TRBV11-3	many	CASSLRYRGPDGYNEQFF	TGTGCCAGCAGCTTACGATACAGGGGCCCTGATGGCTACAATGAGCAGTTCTTC
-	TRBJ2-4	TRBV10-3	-	CGGTGPSGKDTQYF	TGCGGCGGCACGGGGCCGTCTGGCAAAGATACGCAGTACTTC
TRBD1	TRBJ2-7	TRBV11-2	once	CASSHGTGASYEQYF	TGTGCCAGCAGCCATGGGACAGGGGCTTCCTACGAGCAGTACTTC
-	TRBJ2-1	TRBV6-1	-	CASSPNLALHNEQFF	TGTGCCAGCAGCCCTAACTTAGCTCTCCACAATGAGCAGTTCTTC
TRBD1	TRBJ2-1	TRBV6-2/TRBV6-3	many	CASRKGQGLGNEQFF	TGTGCCAGCAGAAAGGGACAGGGGCTTGGGAATGAGCAGTTCTTC
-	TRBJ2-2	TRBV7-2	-	CASGLDRTMGAGELFF	TGTGCCAGCGGCTTAGACAGGACTATGGGCGCCGGGGAGCTGTTTTTT
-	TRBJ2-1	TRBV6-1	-	CASSAGAGLNEQFF	TGTGCCAGCAGTGCGGGGGCGGGGCTGAATGAGCAGTTCTTC
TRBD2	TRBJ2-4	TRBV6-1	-	CASKATGTSGIGEQYF	TGTGCCAGCAAGGCAACCGGGACTAGCGGGATTGGTGAGCAGTACTTC
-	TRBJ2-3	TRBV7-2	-	CASSLVRNDDTQYF	TGTGCCAGCAGCTTGGTTAGAAATGATGATACGCAGTATTTT
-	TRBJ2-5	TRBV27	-	CSSARRGGRDQETQYF	TGTTCCAGCGCGAGACGCGGGGGCCGTGACCAAGAGACCCAGTACTTC
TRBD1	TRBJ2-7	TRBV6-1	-	CASLGTGGGYEQYF	TGTGCCTCGCTCGGGACAGGGGGCGGGTACGAGCAGTACTTC
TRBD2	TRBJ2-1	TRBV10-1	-	CASSDLPTSGGSNEQFF	TGCGCCAGCAGTGATCTTCCCACTAGCGGGGGATCTAATGAGCAGTTCTTC
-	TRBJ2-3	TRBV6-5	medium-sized	CASSYSGRDTDTQYF	TGTGCCAGCAGTTACTCTGGCAGGGACACAGATACGCAGTATTTT
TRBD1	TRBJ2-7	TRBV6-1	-	CASKLRTGGAYEQYF	TGTGCCAGCAAATTGAGGACAGGGGGGGCTTACGAGCAGTACTTC
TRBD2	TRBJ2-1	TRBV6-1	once	CASTKSGSSYNEQFF	TGTGCCAGCACAAAAAGCGGGAGCTCCTACAATGAGCAGTTCTTC
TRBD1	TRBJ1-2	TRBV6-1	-	CASSDSRDRLGYTF	TGTGCCAGCAGTGACAGCCGGGACAGGCTCGGCTACACCTTC
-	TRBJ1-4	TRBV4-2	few	CASSNKPGRGEKLFF	TGTGCCAGCAGCAATAAGCCAGGCAGGGGTGAAAAACTGTTTTTT
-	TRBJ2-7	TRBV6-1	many	CASEKNRDGSYEQYF	TGTGCCAGCGAGAAAAACCGGGACGGATCCTACGAGCAGTACTTC
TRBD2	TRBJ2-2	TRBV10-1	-	CASRGTSESGELFF	TGCGCCAGCAGGGGGACTAGCGAATCCGGGGAGCTGTTTTTT
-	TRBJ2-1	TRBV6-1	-	CASSVLRIGLRGNEQFF	TGTGCCAGCAGTGTCTTACGAATCGGGCTACGAGGCAATGAGCAGTTCTTC
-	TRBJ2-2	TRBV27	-	CASSLRENTGELFF	TGTGCCAGCAGTTTAAGGGAGAACACCGGGGAGCTGTTTTTT
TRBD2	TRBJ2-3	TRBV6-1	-	CASSEGAGGRFLDTQYF	TGTGCCAGCAGTGAGGGAGCGGGGGGGCGTTTCCTGGATACCCAGTACTTT